This T cell receptor (beta chain) originates from a study of shared clonotypes between healthy human individuals. Here immunoSEQ multiplex PCR was the method, and the copy in TCRdb shows in-frame clones only, minus some. The data show around 2,000,000 clones, approximately 94% seen once. Terminally differentiated effector memory CD45RA+ cells were left out of the naive CD8 fraction, which was CD45RO-negative and positively selected for CCR7. All the donors were Caucasian adults who lived in Nashville, Tennessee. Per germline, CDR1 MNHEY and CDR2 SVGAGI. J lost 1 base, V lost 5 bases, and 5 bases had no gene match. There are 15 residues in the CDR3.

V and J are TRBV6-5 and TRBJ2-7; TRBD2 agrees at 10 bases. The sequencing sample was made of naive CD8+ T cells sorted from blood. The TCR was taken from a man aged 18 to 29 in good health. CDR3 in DNA: TGTGCCAGCAGTAGCCCAGCGGGAGGGTCCTACGAGCAGTACTTC. It specifies CASSSPAGGSYEQYF.